Shown below are 24 T cell receptor beta chains from a single sample sequenced in a study of identical twins. TCRdb fed the 5' RACE reads into MiXCR, producing one record per CDR3 protein. The repertoire holds approximately 690,000 distinct CDR3 sequences, with 5.5% to 6.5% as singletons. The sample consisted of naive T cells sorted from blood. The receptors come from a man aged 18 to 35 in good health.

This clonotype was detected many times. The chain employs TRBV20-1 and TRBJ2-1; D is ambiguous. V gave up 0 bases and J gave up 8 bases, with 5 bases separating them. Germline CDR1 DFQATT, CDR2 SNEGSKA (reference sequence). This CDR3 has 11 residues. The CDR3 sequence: CSARDPDEQFF. The CDR3 bases are TGCAGTGCTAGAGATCCAGATGAGCAGTTCTTC.

V is TRBV4-2 and J is TRBJ2-3; D gene unclear. In germline, CDR1 is LGHNA, CDR2 YNFKEQ. The CDR3 consists of 14 residues. V was clipped by 3 bases and J by 4 bases, with 11 bases between them. CDR3 DNA sequence: TGTGCCAGCAGCCAGGCAGCTGGGGCAGATACGCAGTATTTT. Its translation is CASSQAAGADTQYF.

Many counts were recorded for this clonotype. This CDR3 is CASSLEIQYGGAYNEQFF. CDR3 DNA sequence: TGCGCCAGCAGCTTGGAGATCCAGTACGGCGGAGCCTACAATGAGCAGTTCTTC. The chain joins TRBV5-1 to TRBJ2-1, with unresolved D. V dropped 0 bases and J dropped 2 bases, with 18 bases sitting between them. The length of the CDR3 is 18 residues. CDR1 and CDR2 from the germline V gene are SGHRS and YFSETQ.

This clonotype has a handful of counts. The chain has TRBV20-1 and TRBJ2-5; D remains ambiguous. This CDR3 is 14 amino acids long. Per germline, CDR1 DFQATT and CDR2 SNEGSKA (reference sequence). Trimming removed 0 bases from V and 1 base from J, with 9 bases in between. The CDR3 sequence: CSARDRPSQETQYF. The CDR3 DNA is TGCAGTGCTAGAGATCGTCCCAGCCAAGAGACCCAGTACTTC.

The J gene is TRBJ2-4, the V gene TRBV12-3 or TRBV12-4; TRBD1 matches 9 bases. The CDR3 consists of 13 residues. Losses at the gene ends were 5 bases for V and 7 bases for J; bases not matched to a gene: 3. For the CDR3, the DNA is TGTGCCAGCAGTAGGACAGGGGTGAACATTCAGTACTTC. It is translated as CASSRTGVNIQYF.

At least ten counts were recorded for this clonotype. The chain combines TRBV12-3 or TRBV12-4 with TRBJ2-6; D unresolved. Trimming took 8 bases from V and 0 from J, leaving 20 bases between them. The CDR3 is made up of 18 amino acids. Here the CDR3 DNA reads TGTGCCAGCTCGGTCCGGACCAGAGTGTCCTCTGGGGCCAACGTCCTGACTTTC. This gives the protein CASSVRTRVSSGANVLTF.

The V call is TRBV6-1, the J call TRBJ2-6; the D is unclear. The CDR3 runs 14 residues. The V gene lost 6 bases and the J gene lost 0 bases, with 6 bases spanning the gap. CDR1 MNHNS and CDR2 SASEGT come from the germline V gene. The chain's CDR3 is CASSTVSGANVLTF. Here the CDR3 DNA reads TGTGCCAGCAGCACGGTCTCTGGGGCCAACGTCCTGACTTTC.

This clonotype was observed many times. The J gene is TRBJ1-4, the V gene TRBV12-3 or TRBV12-4, with 8 bases fitting TRBD1. The CDR3 is 15 residues long. Trimming removed 7 bases from V and 7 bases from J; junction bases left unmatched: 11. In DNA form, the CDR3 reads TGTGCCAGCAATTCCAGGGGGCGCTTAGTTGAAAAACTGTTTTTT. It translates to CASNSRGRLVEKLFF.

The gene calls are TRBV7-8 and TRBJ1-4; 11 bases fit TRBD1. Trimming at V came to 5 bases and at J to 11 bases, leaving 10 bases not matched to a gene. In germline, CDR1 is SGHVS, CDR2 FQNEAQ. This CDR3 is built from 15 residues. This CDR3 reads CASSTGTGGIVKLFF. The DNA for the CDR3 is TGTGCCAGCAGCACCGGGACAGGGGGGATTGTGAAACTGTTTTTT.

J is TRBJ1-2 and V is TRBV4-1, with no clear D. Germline V CDR1 and CDR2: MGHRA, YSYEKL. CDR3 size: 14 residues. Trimming stripped 2 bases from V and 0 bases from J, with 7 bases between. The DNA of the CDR3 is TGCGCCAGCAGCCAAAGTCCCTCTAACTATGGCTACACCTTC. Protein: CASSQSPSNYGYTF.

In this sample, this clonotype turned up many times. The V gene is TRBV15, the J gene TRBJ2-5; 8 bases align to TRBD2. CDR3 size: 16 residues. V trimming: 3 bases; J trimming: 4 bases; junction bases outside the gene matches: 10. The germline gives CDR1 LNHNV, CDR2 YYDKDF (reference sequence). The CDR3 nucleotides are TGTGCCACCAGCAGCCGTAAGTGGACTAGCTTAGAGACCCAGTACTTC. This codes for CATSSRKWTSLETQYF.

This clonotype has at least ten counts. V and J are TRBV27 and TRBJ2-2, with D tentatively TRBD2 (7 bases). CDR1 MNHEY and CDR2 SMNVEV come from the germline V gene (reference sequence). The length of the CDR3 is 15 residues. The V gene lost 6 bases and the J gene lost 2 bases, with 13 bases spanning the gap. DNA of the CDR3: TGTGCCAGCAGAAGCCCGGGGGGCAACACCGGGGAGCTGTTTTTT. It yields the protein CASRSPGGNTGELFF.

In its sample, this clonotype was seen a few times. V gene TRBV10-2 combines with J gene TRBJ2-1; D gene uncertain. Germline V lookup: CDR1 WSHSY, CDR2 SAAADI. This CDR3 comprises 15 residues. V lost 1 base, J lost 6 bases, and 13 bases lay in between. This CDR3 is CASSEFGSPPNEQFF. CDR3 DNA: TGCGCCAGCAGTGAGTTCGGGTCACCCCCCAATGAGCAGTTCTTC.

The V call is TRBV11-2, the J call TRBJ2-5; D is unclear. V lost 3 bases and J lost 5, with 16 bases in between. The CDR3 consists of 15 residues. CDR1 and CDR2 from the germline V gene are SGHAT and FQNNGV. Written as DNA, the CDR3 is TGTGCCAGCAGCTTTCGCCGTAGCACCCCTGAGACCCAGTACTTC. As protein: CASSFRRSTPETQYF. Together with reference TRBV11-2 and TRBJ2-5, the CDR3 gives the full variable domain: EAGVAQSPRYKIIEKRQSVAFWCNPISGHATLYWYQQILGQGPKLLIQFQNNGVVDDSQLPKDRFSAERLKGVDSTLKIQPAKLEDSAVYLCASSFRRSTPETQYFGPGTRLLVL.

This clonotype was counted ten times or more. The rearrangement joins TRBV7-9 to TRBJ2-2, with D tentatively TRBD1 or TRBD2 (5 bases each). This CDR3 region has 15 residues. Germline CDR1 SEHNR, CDR2 FQNEAQ (reference sequence). V lost 2 bases and J 4 bases, leaving 11 bases between the germline ends. The CDR3 sequence: CASSLQGRGTGELFF. Here the CDR3 DNA reads TGTGCCAGCAGCTTACAGGGACGGGGCACCGGGGAGCTGTTTTTT. Using reference TRBV7-9 and TRBJ2-2 for the parts outside the CDR3, the full variable domain is DTGVSQNPRHKITKRGQNVTFRCDPISEHNRLYWYRQTLGQGPEFLTYFQNEAQLEKSRLLSDRFSAERPKGSFSTLEIQRTEQGDSAMYLCASSLQGRGTGELFFGEGSRLTVL.

This chain joins TRBV20-1 and TRBJ2-2, with D possibly TRBD1 on 6 matching bases. Germline assignment: CDR1 DFQATT and CDR2 SNEGSKA (reference sequence). This CDR3 contains 15 residues. V shed 0 bases and J shed 4 bases, with 12 bases lying between them. CDR3 region: CSARETPGVTGELFF. In DNA, the CDR3 is TGCAGTGCTAGAGAGACTCCAGGGGTCACCGGGGAGCTGTTTTTT.

This clonotype was observed at least ten times. This chain links TRBV5-1 with TRBJ2-1, with TRBD2 as a possible D gene (6 bases). Germline CDR1 and CDR2: SGHRS and YFSETQ. Trimming cost V 0 bases and J 4 bases, with 17 bases left between them. The CDR3 is 17 residues long. The DNA of the CDR3 is TGCGCCAGCAGCTTGGCCGGGAATAGCGGAAAATACAATGAGCAGTTCTTC. Protein sequence: CASSLAGNSGKYNEQFF.

CDR3 sequence reads: CATSRDVASTDTQYF. The CDR3 nucleotides are TGTGCCACCAGCAGAGATGTAGCTAGCACAGATACGCAGTATTTT. This chain joins TRBV15 and TRBJ2-3; D unresolved. This CDR3 region has 15 residues. Germline V lookup: CDR1 LNHNV, CDR2 YYDKDF (reference sequence). V lost 0 bases and J 0 bases, leaving 7 bases between the germline ends.

Concerning this clonotype: A read error may explain this, as a much larger clone is one base away. The CDR3 region has the DNA TGTGCCAGCAGCCGCGGACTAGCGGGAGTGGAACATACGCAGTATTTT. This translates into CASSRGLAGVEHTQYF. The chain couples TRBV3-1 to TRBJ2-3, with 13 bases fitting TRBD2. Germline V gives CDR1 LGHDT, CDR2 YNNKEL (reference sequence). The CDR3 sequence is 16 residues long. J lost 7 bases, V lost 4 bases, and 8 bases had no gene match.

The rearrangement uses TRBV7-9 and TRBJ1-1, with D hard to call. The germline gives CDR1 SEHNR, CDR2 FQNEAQ (reference sequence). V was cut by 3 bases and J by 11 bases, with 16 bases left in between. This CDR3 region has 13 residues. CDR3 amino acids: CASSFGGTAIAFF. In nucleotides, the CDR3 is TGTGCCAGCAGCTTCGGAGGAACGGCTATCGCTTTCTTT.

The chain combines TRBV5-1 with TRBJ1-1; D is ambiguous. The germline V gene encodes CDR1 SGHRS and CDR2 YFSETQ. V was shortened by 0 bases and J by 4 bases, with 10 bases between the two germline ends. CDR3 size: 14 residues. The DNA of the CDR3 is TGCGCCAGCAGCTTGGCTGAGGTCGGCACTGAAGCTTTCTTT. This encodes CASSLAEVGTEAFF.

The chain carries TRBV4-3 and TRBJ2-7; D is tentatively TRBD1 or TRBD2 (6 bases each). The CDR3 covers 15 residues. Germline-derived CDR1 and CDR2 are LGHNA and YSLEER. Trimming removed 1 base at V and 4 bases at J, with 14 bases between. CDR3 region: CASSQVATGRYEQYF. The CDR3 DNA is TGCGCCAGCAGCCAAGTGGCAACAGGGAGGTACGAGCAGTACTTC.

This clonotype was recorded at least ten times. The chain has TRBV5-5 and TRBJ2-5; D remains unclear. V was pared by 1 base and J by 5 bases, with 9 bases between. The CDR3 sequence is 13 residues long. Germline CDR1 reads SGHKS; CDR2 reads YYEKEE (reference sequence). CDR3 in DNA: TGTGCCAGCAGCTTGACGTCTGGGGAGACCCAGTACTTC. Translated, it gives CASSLTSGETQYF. The variable domain in full, completed from reference TRBV5-5 and TRBJ2-5, reads DAGVTQSPTHLIKTRGQQVTLRCSPISGHKSVSWYQQVLGQGPQFIFQYYEKEERGRGNFPDRFSARQFPNYSSELNVNALLLGDSALYLCASSLTSGETQYFGPGTRLLVL.

This clonotype has at least ten counts. V and J are TRBV7-9 and TRBJ2-2; maybe TRBD1 (5 bases). The CDR3 is 15 residues long. V was cut by 5 bases and J by 0 bases, with 10 bases left in between. Germline V CDR1 and CDR2: SEHNR, FQNEAQ (reference sequence). In DNA, the CDR3 is TGTGCCAGCAGCATGACAGACGCGAACACCGGGGAGCTGTTTTTT. Encoded protein: CASSMTDANTGELFF.